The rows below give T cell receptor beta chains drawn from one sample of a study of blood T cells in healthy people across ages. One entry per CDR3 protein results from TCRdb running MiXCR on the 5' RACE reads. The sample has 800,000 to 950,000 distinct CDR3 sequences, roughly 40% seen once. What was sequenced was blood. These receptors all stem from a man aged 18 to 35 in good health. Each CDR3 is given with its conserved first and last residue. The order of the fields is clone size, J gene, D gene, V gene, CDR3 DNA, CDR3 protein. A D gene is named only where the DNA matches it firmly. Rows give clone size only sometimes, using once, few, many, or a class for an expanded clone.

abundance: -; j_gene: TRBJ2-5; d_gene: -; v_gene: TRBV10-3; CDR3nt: TGTGCCATCAGTGGGGACGCCCACAAGCAGTACTTC; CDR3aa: CAISGDAHKQYF
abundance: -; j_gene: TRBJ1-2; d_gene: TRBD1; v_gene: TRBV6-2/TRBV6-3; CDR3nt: TGTGCCAGCAGCAGAATGACAGGGGGCTCATATGGCTACACCTTC; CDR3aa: CASSRMTGGSYGYTF
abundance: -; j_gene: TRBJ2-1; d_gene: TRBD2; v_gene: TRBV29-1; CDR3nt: TGCAGCGTTACCCGACTAGCGGGGGCCCTCTACAATGAGCAGTTCTTC; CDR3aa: CSVTRLAGALYNEQFF
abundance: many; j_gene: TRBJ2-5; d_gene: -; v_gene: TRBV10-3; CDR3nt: TGTGCCATCAGTGAGTATGGTCCTACCACCCAAGAGACCCAGTACTTC; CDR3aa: CAISEYGPTTQETQYF
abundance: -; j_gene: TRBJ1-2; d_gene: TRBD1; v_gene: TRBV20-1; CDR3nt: TGCAGTGCTATAAACCGGGACAGGACTATACCCTATGGCTACACCTTC; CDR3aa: CSAINRDRTIPYGYTF
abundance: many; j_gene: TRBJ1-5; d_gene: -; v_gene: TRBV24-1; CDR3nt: TGTGCCACCAGTGGCAGGGACAATCAGCCCCAGCATTTT; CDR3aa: CATSGRDNQPQHF
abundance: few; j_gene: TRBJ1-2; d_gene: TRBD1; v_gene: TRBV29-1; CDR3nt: TGCAGCGTTGAAGATTTCGGACAGGGACGTGGCTACACCTTC; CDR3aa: CSVEDFGQGRGYTF
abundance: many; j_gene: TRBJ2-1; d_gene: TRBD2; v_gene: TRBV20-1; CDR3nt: TGCAGTGCTAGACGCCCCGGTAGCGGGGCTGACAATGAGCAGTTCTTC; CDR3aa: CSARRPGSGADNEQFF
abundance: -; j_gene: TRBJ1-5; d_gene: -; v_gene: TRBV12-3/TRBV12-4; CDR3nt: TGTGCCAGCAGCTCCGGACAGACGATTAATCAGCCCCAGCATTTT; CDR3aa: CASSSGQTINQPQHF
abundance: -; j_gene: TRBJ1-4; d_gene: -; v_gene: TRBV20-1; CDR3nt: TGCAGTGCTAGAGAGGTTGGGGGCGCGGATGAAAAACTGTTTTTT; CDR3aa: CSAREVGGADEKLFF
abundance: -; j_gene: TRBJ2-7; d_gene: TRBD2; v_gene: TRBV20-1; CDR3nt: TGCAGTGCTAAGGGGCAGCGGGGGGGCTTAGGTGATGAGCAGTACTTC; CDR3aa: CSAKGQRGGLGDEQYF
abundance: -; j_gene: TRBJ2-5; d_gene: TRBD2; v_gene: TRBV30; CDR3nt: TGTGCCTGGAGTGCGACCAGGACTAGCGGGGGGATACAAGAGACCCAGTACTTC; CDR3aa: CAWSATRTSGGIQETQYF
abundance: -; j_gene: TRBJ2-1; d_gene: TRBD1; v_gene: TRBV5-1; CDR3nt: TGCGCCAGCAGCCGACGAGTTGGACATCCGGGACAGGGGGTTCGGAATGAGCAGTTCTTC; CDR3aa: CASSRRVGHPGQGVRNEQFF
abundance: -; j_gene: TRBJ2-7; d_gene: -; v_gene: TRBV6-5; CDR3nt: TGTGCCAGCAGCATCTACGAGCAGTACTTC; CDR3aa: CASSIYEQYF
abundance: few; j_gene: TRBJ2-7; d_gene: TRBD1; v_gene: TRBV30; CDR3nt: TGTGCCTGGACCGAAGACAGGGGGCTAAGCTACGAGCAGTACTTC; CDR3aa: CAWTEDRGLSYEQYF
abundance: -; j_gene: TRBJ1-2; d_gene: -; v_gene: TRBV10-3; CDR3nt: TGTGCCTCACGGATGGACACGCTTGCTGGCGGCTACACCTTC; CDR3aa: CASRMDTLAGGYTF
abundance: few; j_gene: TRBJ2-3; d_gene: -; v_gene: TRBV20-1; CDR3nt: TGCAGTGCTAGAGATCTCACCCGCGGGGGCACAGATACGCAGTATTTT; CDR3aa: CSARDLTRGGTDTQYF
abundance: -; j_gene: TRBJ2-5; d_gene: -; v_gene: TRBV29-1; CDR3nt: TGCAGCGTTGAAACTCCCTTGCAAGAGACCCAGTACTTC; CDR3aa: CSVETPLQETQYF
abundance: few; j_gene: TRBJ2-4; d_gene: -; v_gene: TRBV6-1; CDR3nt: TGTGCCAGCAGTGAATCAGCGGGCATCTTAGCCAAAAACATTCAGTACTTC; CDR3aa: CASSESAGILAKNIQYF
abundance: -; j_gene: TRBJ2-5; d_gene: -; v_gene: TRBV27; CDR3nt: TGTGCCAGCAGTTTATGGGCCCGAGAGACCCAGTACTTC; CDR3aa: CASSLWARETQYF
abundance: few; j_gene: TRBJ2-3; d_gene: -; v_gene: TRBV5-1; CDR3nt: TGCGCCAGCAGCCGGGACGGAAGCACAGATACGCAGTATTTT; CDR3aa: CASSRDGSTDTQYF
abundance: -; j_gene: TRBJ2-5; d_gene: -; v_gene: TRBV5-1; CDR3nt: TGCGCCAGCAGCTTGGAGGTCGCGGCGTACAATGAGCAGTACTTC; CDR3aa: CASSLEVAAYNEQYF